One sample yielded the 17 T cell receptor beta chains listed below, sequenced in a study of CD8 T cells in ankylosing spondylitis. MiXCR was run by TCRdb on the 5' RACE reads, yielding one entry per CDR3 protein. The profile shows over 60,000 distinct CDR3 sequences, about 5% of them singletons. Material: blood, either unsorted or a sorted T cell fraction (not recorded which). The receptor set was obtained from a male donor with ankylosing spondylitis or in good health (not recorded which).

The CDR3 DNA is TGTGCCAGCAACAGGGAAAACTATGGCTACACCTTC. This translates into CASNRENYGYTF. V usage is TRBV6-2 or TRBV6-3 and J usage is TRBJ1-2, with a possible D match to TRBD1 (6 bases). CDR1 is MNHEY, CDR2 SVGEGT, per germline. This CDR3 has 12 residues. V was shortened by 7 bases and J by 2 bases, with 8 bases between the two germline ends.

This clonotype was picked up many times. The rearrangement uses TRBV20-1 and TRBJ2-5; 7 bases are a match to TRBD2. Germline assignment: CDR1 DFQATT and CDR2 SNEGSKA (reference sequence). The CDR3 consists of 15 residues. V was pared by 5 bases and J by 2 bases, with 11 bases of the junction left unmatched. The DNA of the CDR3 is TGCAGTGCTGCCAGCGCCAGCGGGGATCAAGAGACCCAGTACTTC. Translation: CSAASASGDQETQYF.

This clonotype was picked up many times. J is TRBJ1-5 and V is TRBV3-1; D uncertain. In germline, CDR1 is LGHDT, CDR2 YNNKEL (reference sequence). V lost 6 bases and J 12 bases, leaving 9 bases between the germline ends. This CDR3 has 10 amino acids. In DNA, the CDR3 is TGTGCCAGCAGGCAGCGGGGCCAGCATTTT. Encoded protein: CASRQRGQHF.

This clonotype was counted between two and nine times. The chain has TRBV11-3 and TRBJ1-5; D uncertain. With 0 bases removed from V and 4 bases from J, the gap between germline ends came to 7 bases. Germline V gene data show CDR1 as SGHNT and CDR2 as YENEEA. This CDR3 region has 14 residues. The CDR3 here is CASSLEGMNQPQHF. The CDR3 coding sequence is TGTGCCAGCAGCTTAGAGGGAATGAATCAGCCCCAGCATTTT.

The sample holds many counts of this clonotype. The V gene is TRBV6-2 or TRBV6-3, the J gene TRBJ2-7; 10 bases are shared with TRBD1. Germline V gene lookup returns CDR1 MNHEY and CDR2 SVGEGT. The CDR3 is 13 amino acids. Unmatched junction bases numbered 4, after V lost 8 bases and J lost 3 bases. CDR3 residues: CASLRTGGYEQYF. In nucleotides, the CDR3 is TGTGCCAGCTTACGGACAGGGGGCTACGAGCAGTACTTC.

The CDR3 reads CASSLGTGGMDGYTF. The DNA for the CDR3 is TGTGCCAGCAGCCTGGGGACAGGGGGCATGGATGGCTACACCTTC. The chain joins TRBV7-9 to TRBJ1-2, with 12 bases lining up with TRBD1. V shed 5 bases and J 6 bases; nucleotides not matched to a gene: 7. The CDR3 runs 15 residues. In germline, CDR1 is SEHNR, CDR2 FQNEAQ (reference sequence).

This clonotype was observed at least ten times. The chain combines TRBV7-2 with TRBJ2-3; 7 bases line up with TRBD1. Germline-derived CDR1 and CDR2 are SGHTA and FQGNSA. V gave up 7 bases and J gave up 3 bases; unmatched junction bases: 10. This CDR3 spans 15 amino acids. The CDR3 here is CASIPGGARTDTQYF. CDR3 coding DNA: TGTGCCAGCATCCCAGGGGGAGCTAGAACAGATACGCAGTATTTT.

By its share, this clonotype is medium-sized. The V call is TRBV6-2 or TRBV6-3, the J call TRBJ2-7; maybe TRBD1 (6 bases). The length of the CDR3 is 13 residues. Between the trimmed V and J ends, which lost 5 bases and 6 bases, there was a span of 14 bases. Germline values: CDR1 MNHEY, CDR2 SVGEGT. The DNA for the CDR3 is TGTGCCAGCAGTCGGGACACTTTCTCCGAGCAGTACTTC. Amino acid sequence: CASSRDTFSEQYF.

This clonotype showed up many times. The chain has TRBV27 and TRBJ1-4; no definite D call. Germline V gives CDR1 MNHEY, CDR2 SMNVEV (reference sequence). Trimming took off 6 bases at V and 8 bases at J, with 19 bases between the two ends. The CDR3 spans 15 residues. CDR3 DNA: TGTGCCAGCAGCCCCGTGACAAATTTTGGGGAAAAACTGTTTTTT. It encodes CASSPVTNFGEKLFF.

This clonotype was seen at least ten times. The chain has TRBV5-1 and TRBJ1-5; a possible D gene is TRBD1 (6 bases). With 0 bases removed from V and 6 bases from J, the gap between germline ends came to 13 bases. The CDR3 spans 15 residues. Germline V gene sequence: CDR1 SGHRS, CDR2 YFSETQ. CDR3 DNA sequence: TGCGCCAGCAGCTTGGAGGGGACACTCAGTCAGCCCCAGCATTTT. This sequence encodes CASSLEGTLSQPQHF.

This clonotype was detected many times. This sequence joins TRBV20-1 and TRBJ2-5; TRBD2 might be the D (7 bases). CDR1 and CDR2 from the germline V gene are DFQATT and SNEGSKA (reference sequence). This CDR3 region has 16 residues. V lost 5 bases to trimming and J lost 3 bases, with 22 bases between them. CDR3 region: CSAGRGRRGIKETQYF. CDR3 DNA sequence: TGCAGTGCTGGCCGGGGGCGGCGGGGGATCAAAGAGACCCAGTACTTC.

This clonotype came up many times. The chain employs TRBV11-3 and TRBJ1-4; D may be TRBD1 (5 bases). Trimming removed 6 bases from V and 0 bases from J, with 29 bases in between. The V gene's germline CDR1 is SGHNT and CDR2 YENEEA. The CDR3 length is 21 residues. The CDR3 is CASSSTRTYSELPPTNEKLFF. The CDR3 coding sequence is TGTGCCAGCAGTTCGACCCGGACATATTCGGAATTGCCCCCAACTAATGAAAAACTGTTTTTT.

CDR3 nucleotides: TGTGCCTGGACCGGGGGAAACACTGAAGCTTTCTTT. Translation: CAWTGGNTEAFF. The J gene is TRBJ1-1, the V gene TRBV30, with D perhaps TRBD1 (5 bases). Trimming shortened V by 4 bases and J by 2 bases, and 8 bases separated the two germline ends. CDR3 length: 12 amino acids. Germline values: CDR1 GTSNPN, CDR2 SVGIG (reference sequence).

This clonotype was detected ten times or more. The CDR3: CSAPGTGTPNTGELFF. CDR3 nucleotide sequence: TGCAGTGCTCCCGGGACAGGGACGCCGAACACCGGGGAGCTGTTTTTT. V usage is TRBV20-1 and J usage is TRBJ2-2; 9 nucleotides line up with TRBD1. Germline V gene data show CDR1 as DFQATT and CDR2 as SNEGSKA (reference sequence). The CDR3 extends over 16 amino acids. V gave up 5 bases and J gave up 0 bases; unmatched junction bases: 7.

This clonotype was seen many times. This rearrangement joins TRBV5-1 to TRBJ2-5; TRBD2 aligns across 10 bases. This CDR3 region has 15 residues. Germline V gene data show CDR1 as SGHRS and CDR2 as YFSETQ. The J segment lost 5 bases and the V segment lost 3 bases, leaving 7 bases of the junction unmatched. In nucleotides, the CDR3 is TGCGCCAGCAGCTGGGATAGCGGGGGGAAGGAGACCCAGTACTTC. It codes for CASSWDSGGKETQYF.

CDR3 residues: CASSLTSGGGAETQYF. The CDR3 region has the DNA TGTGCCAGCAGCTTAACTAGCGGGGGGGGCGCGGAGACCCAGTACTTC. This chain links TRBV7-2 with TRBJ2-5; 13 bases align to TRBD2. V gave up 2 bases and J gave up 5 bases; unmatched junction bases: 5. This CDR3 has 16 amino acids. The V gene's germline CDR1 is SGHTA and CDR2 FQGNSA.

This clonotype was detected ten times or more. This chain uses TRBV5-1 with TRBJ2-2, with D perhaps assigned TRBD1 or TRBD2 (5 bases each). Between the trimmed V and J ends, which lost 2 bases and 9 bases, there was a span of 17 bases. The length of the CDR3 is 15 residues. Per the germline V gene, CDR1 is SGHRS and CDR2 is YFSETQ. The CDR3 DNA reads TGCGCCAGCAGCTTCACTGGAGAGGGGTGGAGGGAGCTGTTTTTT. As protein: CASSFTGEGWRELFF.